This T cell receptor (beta chain) comes out of a study of beta chain features in type 1 diabetes. Study-wide background: Healthy donors and patients showed comparable age, gender and cell yields. Findings and caveats of the study: The study notes PCR might favor shorter templates equally in patients and controls. The study found that naive, central memory and Treg TCRB repertoires appeared more similar in patients than in healthy donors. Moderate yet significant TCRB CDR3 shortening was seen in Type 1 diabetes patients in all four CD4+ subsets.

The CDR3 is made up of 13 amino acids. The germline CDR1 and CDR2 sequences are MNHEY and SVGAGI. The V gene lost 6 bases and the J gene lost 6 bases, with 11 bases spanning the gap. Expressed TCRB transcripts were sequenced after all isolated RNA was converted to cDNA. Here immunoSEQ multiplex PCR was the method, and the copy in TCRdb shows in-frame clones only, minus some. The data show 300,000 to 450,000 clones, roughly 13% seen once. Points on this clone: Antigen unknown.

This receptor was obtained from a man between 18 and 35 years old in good health. Material for sequencing was naive CD4+ T cells from blood. This rearrangement joins TRBV6-5 to TRBJ2-2; D not certain. CDR3 bases: TGTGCCAGCAGCCCTACGATCCCCGGGGAGCTGTTTTTT. It yields the protein CASSPTIPGELFF.